This TCR beta chain was profiled in a study of T cells in localized non-small cell lung cancer. Trimming stripped 0 bases from V and 4 bases from J, with 12 bases between. This CDR3 is 15 amino acids long. Germline CDR1 and CDR2: SGDLS and YYNGEE. The data were produced by immunoSEQ multiplex PCR, yet TCRdb's version contains in-frame clones alone and is incomplete. The sample carries around 140,000 clones, around 89% recorded once. This material consisted of peripheral blood, taken before any cancer treatment. The J gene is TRBJ2-3, the V gene TRBV9; D remains unclear. This clonotype was sampled from a female donor aged 60 or older with stage I lung adenocarcinoma. The CDR3 coding sequence is TGTGCCAGCAGCGTAGGGCCCTCGTACTCAGATACGCAGTATTTT. This sequence encodes CASSVGPSYSDTQYF.